This record concerns one T cell receptor (beta chain) sequence. This record comes from a study of shared clonotypes between healthy human individuals. The donors, healthy adults who were HIV-negative, had experienced no recent acute infections or vaccinations. Assay: immunoSEQ multiplex PCR; the TCRdb copy retains only in-frame clones and omits some. The repertoire includes about 470,000 clones, more than 75% of them detected once, and around 13% sits in the top ten. J gave up 1 base and V 9 bases, and 5 bases lay outside the gene matches. Germline V CDR1 and CDR2: MNHEY, SVGAGI. The length of the CDR3 is 13 residues.

The sequence was collected from a woman in her thirties or forties in good health. Some clones in this sample may be carry-over from other donors' samples. The rearrangement joins TRBV6-5 to TRBJ2-7; 8 nucleotides match TRBD1. The sequencing sample was made of PBMCs. The CDR3: CASSGTGSYEQYF. The DNA for the CDR3 is TGTGCCAGTTCTGGGACAGGATCCTACGAGCAGTACTTC.